This T cell receptor beta chain derives from a study of T cell responses to AZD1222 COVID-19 vaccine. Study conclusions and caveats: Repertoire sampling occurred only after the peak T cell response. Vaccine-associated CD4 TCRs spanned spike, dominant at 160-218 and 743-854.

Germline V CDR1 and CDR2: MDHEN, SYDVKM. Between the trimmed V and J ends, which lost 6 bases and 2 bases, there was a span of 13 bases. This CDR3 is built from 14 residues. In regard to this clone: Its antigen is currently unknown.

Sequenced by immunoSEQ multiplex PCR; TCRdb stores in-frame clones only, minus some. The sample has some 60,000 clones, about three quarters seen once. Analyses pooled second doses at about 4 or about 12 weeks. The clonotype originates from an adult who received the AZD1222 COVID-19 vaccine. The chain employs TRBV28 and TRBJ1-2; D is unclear. The sample in question was peripheral blood, obtained 28 days after the second AZD1222 dose. DNA of the CDR3: TGTGCCAGCAGCTCTTCTCCATTGAACTATGGCTACACCTTC. Translating gives CASSSSPLNYGYTF.